This T cell receptor beta chain was sequenced in a study of human T cells and chemical hapten exposure. Study at large: The sensitizer, 2% DPC, was used on around 2 cm by around 2 cm of upper inner arm skin. Study results and limitations: Expanded TCRs formed significantly more large CDR3 similarity clusters than controls.

One entry per CDR3 protein results from TCRdb running MiXCR on the RACE reads. Here the sample spans more than 90,000 distinct CDR3 sequences, over 9.5% being singletons. The CDR3 spans 12 residues. Trimming stripped 3 bases from V and 7 bases from J, with 9 bases between. As to time point: patch test 2, 6 weeks after DPC sensitization. Treatment described: therapeutic diphenylcyclopropenone sensitization with weekly scalp DPC. This clonotype was observed many times. No antigen is known for it. The chain employs TRBV12-3 or TRBV12-4 and TRBJ1-1; D perhaps matches TRBD1 (6 bases). The sequence derives from a woman in her forties with alopecia areata. Some clones in this sample may be carry-over from other donors' samples. The specimen was whole blood, collected in connection with sensitization to the hapten diphenylcyclopropenone (DPC). CDR3 sequence (DNA): TGTGCCAGCAGTTTCTTACAGGGTGAAGCTTTCTTT. Translating it yields CASSFLQGEAFF.